The clone carrying this T cell receptor (beta chain) was found a few times. The antigen remains undetermined. V dropped 5 bases and J dropped 5 bases, with 15 bases sitting between them. Germline CDR1 MNHEY, CDR2 SVGEGT. This CDR3 contains 14 residues. The data originate from a study of T cell repertoires in cytomegalovirus infection. Whole-study context: In public TCR beta signatures, there were indications of both CMV infection and matching HLA type.

TCRdb re-derived calls from the reads in MiXCR, one entry per CDR3 protein. Counted here are a few hundred thousand distinct CDR3 sequences, about two fifths occurring once; the ten biggest clones make up just under 45%. The source is a human donor in good health (CMV status not recorded). Some clones in this sample may be carry-over from other donors' samples. Sequenced here: cultured PBMCs, sampled from culture after CMV antigen stimulation. The genes are TRBV6-2 or TRBV6-3 and TRBJ1-2; a possible D gene is TRBD1 (5 bases). The CDR3, as DNA: TGTGCCAGCAGTACCACGGACGGGACTTATGGCTACACCTTC. This codes for CASSTTDGTYGYTF.